These 5 T cell receptor beta chains share one sample of origin, sequenced in a study of T-cell memory formation after mild COVID-19. TCRdb called the 5' RACE reads again in MiXCR, with one record for every CDR3 protein. The data contain 450,000 or so distinct CDR3 sequences, around a quarter of them seen just once; the ten biggest clones take up around 12%. Material: PBMCs or a T cell subset sorted from them (not recorded which). These receptors were obtained from an adult woman who had mild COVID-19 (a few samples of this study predate the infection). Cell type and time point are not known.

The chain has TRBV5-1 and TRBJ2-7, with TRBD1 identical over 9 bases. The CDR3 is 14 residues long. V dropped 4 bases and J dropped 2; count of bases not matched to a gene: 4. The V gene's germline CDR1 is SGHRS and CDR2 YFSETQ. CDR3: CASSGGQGTYEQYF. In DNA, the CDR3 is TGCGCCAGCAGCGGGGGACAGGGAACCTACGAGCAGTACTTC.

The table lists this clonotype with a few counts. The chain combines TRBV4-1 with TRBJ2-5, with 7 nucleotides matching TRBD2. Germline V gene lookup returns CDR1 MGHRA and CDR2 YSYEKL. The junction had 7 bases not matched to a gene; V was cut back by 1 base and J by 5 bases. The CDR3 length is 15 residues. CDR3 residues: CASSQVRGGRETQYF. CDR3 bases: TGCGCCAGCAGCCAAGTCCGGGGAGGGAGGGAGACCCAGTACTTC.

The chain couples TRBV20-1 to TRBJ2-5; 9 bases agree with TRBD2. After removal of 6 bases from V and 4 bases from J, the junction contained 9 bases not matched to a gene. Germline V gene data show CDR1 as DFQATT and CDR2 as SNEGSKA (reference sequence). The CDR3 sequence is 14 residues long. The CDR3 is CSASEAGGLETQYF. The CDR3 DNA sequence: TGCAGTGCCTCGGAAGCGGGAGGCTTAGAGACCCAGTACTTC.

The J gene is TRBJ2-2, the V gene TRBV5-6, with D maybe TRBD1 (6 bases). Germline CDR1 SGHDT, CDR2 YYEEEE. The CDR3 length is 15 residues. Trimming removed 4 bases at V and 4 bases at J, with 14 bases between. CDR3 sequence reads: CASSKVAGVTGELFF. The DNA of the CDR3 is TGTGCCAGCAGCAAAGTGGCAGGGGTCACCGGGGAGCTGTTTTTT.

This clonotype appeared a few times. The J gene is TRBJ2-4, the V gene TRBV20-1, with D perhaps TRBD1 (6 bases). The CDR3 is 13 residues long. The germline V gene encodes CDR1 DFQATT and CDR2 SNEGSKA (reference sequence). V was trimmed by 0 bases and J by 10 bases, leaving 13 bases between them. CDR3 amino acids: CSAREETGRIQYF. DNA for the CDR3: TGCAGTGCTAGAGAGGAGACAGGTCGAATTCAGTACTTC.